This T cell receptor beta chain was sequenced in a study of shared clonotypes between healthy human individuals. Study details: Each donor contributed plates that comprised three CD4 naive, three CD4 memory, two CD8 naive and one CD8 memory. Study outcomes and limitations: Some clonotypes were shared by all four sorted-subset donors, while others were not shared. The non-shared ones had lower generation probabilities than the shared ones.

Sequencing used immunoSEQ multiplex PCR; TCRdb keeps in-frame clones, though not all of them. The sample consists of about 1.1 million clones, 77% of them appearing once. This clone was counted at least ten times. The target antigen is unknown. CDR1 and CDR2 from the germline V gene are SGHVS and FQNEAQ. V was clipped by 6 bases and J by 4 bases, with 12 bases between them. The CDR3 covers 13 residues. The chain recombines TRBV7-8 with TRBJ1-2, with a weak D call TRBD1 (6 bases). This clonotype was sampled from a man between 18 and 35 years old in good health. Some clones in this sample may be carry-over from other donors' samples. Sample: memory CD4+ T cells from PBMCs. Sample subset: CD45RA-negative fraction. CDR3 nucleotide sequence: TGTGCCAGCAGTGTCGACAGGAGCTATGGCTACACCTTC. This codes for CASSVDRSYGYTF.